This T cell receptor beta chain stems from a study of blood T cell repertoires in COVID-19. Seattle's cohort entered during active infection and was followed longitudinally. Original methodology: Counts of nucleated cells, estimated from reference gene primer amplification, were obtained. Only in-frame clones appear in the TCRdb table, and some are missing; sequencing was by immunoSEQ multiplex PCR. V, J and clone size reflect that table, while D and trimming were determined from the DNA. The sample shows fewer than 300,000 clones, roughly 88% of them seen only once. The CDR3 is made up of 16 amino acids. Germline V gives CDR1 MDHEN, CDR2 SYDVKM. The V segment lost 3 bases and the J segment 0 bases; nucleotides outside the gene matches: 7.

The receptor was isolated from a human donor with COVID-19, enrolled during active disease. The donor label of this sample is uncertain. The chain couples TRBV28 to TRBJ1-1, with TRBD1 matching over 7 bases. Sequencing was carried out using peripheral blood. The CDR3 loop reads CASSFQTGRLNTEAFF. DNA of the CDR3: TGTGCCAGCAGTTTCCAGACAGGGAGGTTGAACACTGAAGCTTTCTTT.